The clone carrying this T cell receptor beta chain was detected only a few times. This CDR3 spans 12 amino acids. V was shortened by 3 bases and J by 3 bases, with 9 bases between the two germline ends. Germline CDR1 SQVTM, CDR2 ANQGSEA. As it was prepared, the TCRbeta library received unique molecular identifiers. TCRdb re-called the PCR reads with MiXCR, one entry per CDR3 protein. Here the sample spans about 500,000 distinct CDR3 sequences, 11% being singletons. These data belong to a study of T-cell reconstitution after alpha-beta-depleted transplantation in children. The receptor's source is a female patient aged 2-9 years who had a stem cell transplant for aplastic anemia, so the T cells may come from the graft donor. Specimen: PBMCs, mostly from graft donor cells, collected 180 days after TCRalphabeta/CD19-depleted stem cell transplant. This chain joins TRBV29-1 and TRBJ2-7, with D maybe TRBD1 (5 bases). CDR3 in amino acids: CSVEDKLYEQYF. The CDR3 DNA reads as TGCAGCGTTGAGGACAAACTCTACGAGCAGTACTTC.